This T cell receptor (beta chain) originates from a study of CD4 T cells in relation to SARS-CoV-2 and coronaviruses. Notes on this clone: Its cognate antigen is unknown.

Here immunoSEQ multiplex PCR was the method, and the copy in TCRdb shows in-frame clones only, minus some. The sample lists roughly 43,000 clones, more than 65% occurring once. Study observations and caveats: No crossreactivity against non-spike viral proteins was tested here.

The germline V gene encodes CDR1 MGHRA and CDR2 YSYEKL. Unmatched junction bases numbered 5, after V lost 3 bases and J lost 0 bases. The CDR3 covers 17 residues. Material for sequencing was naive CD4+ T cells from PBMCs, cultured in vitro. Subset reported: naive CD4+ T cells isolated by negative enrichment. This TCR was recovered from an adult with COVID-19. V and J are TRBV4-1 and TRBJ2-4, with 10 bases identical to TRBD2. The CDR3 sequence: CASSHPLAGLAKNIQYF. CDR3 nucleotides: TGCGCCAGCAGCCACCCACTAGCGGGGTTAGCCAAAAACATTCAGTACTTC.